Listed below are T cell receptor beta chains from one sample, sequenced in a study of blood T cell repertoires in COVID-19. Assay used: immunoSEQ multiplex PCR; TCRdb lists only in-frame clones, some missing. The table has about 5,600 clones, roughly 83% seen once. Sample: peripheral blood. The receptors were sampled from a human donor in a cohort sampled during active COVID-19. Each CDR3 is given without its conserved first and last residue. The order of the fields is J gene, V gene, CDR3 protein.

j_gene: TRBJ1-2
v_gene: TRBV6-6
CDR3aa: ASSPRDIGYT

j_gene: TRBJ2-2
v_gene: TRBV6-1
CDR3aa: ASSERPGATGELF

j_gene: TRBJ2-3
v_gene: TRBV6-4
CDR3aa: ASSAAAVAGGPDTDTQY

j_gene: TRBJ2-3
v_gene: TRBV2
CDR3aa: ASSDDSTDTQY

j_gene: TRBJ2-5
v_gene: TRBV30
CDR3aa: AWRLPGGGGARETQY

j_gene: TRBJ1-4
v_gene: TRBV5-5
CDR3aa: ASTIGTGTRNEKLF

j_gene: TRBJ1-4
v_gene: TRBV4-2
CDR3aa: ASSPDGWTGDWGKLF

j_gene: TRBJ1-2
v_gene: TRBV14
CDR3aa: ASSGPRGANYGYT

j_gene: TRBJ1-5
v_gene: TRBV5-1
CDR3aa: ASSLGPNQPQH

j_gene: TRBJ1-4
v_gene: TRBV5-1
CDR3aa: ASSPNGGAATNEKLF

j_gene: TRBJ1-2
v_gene: TRBV29-1
CDR3aa: SVEVLAGGYGYT

j_gene: TRBJ1-2
v_gene: TRBV4-1
CDR3aa: ASSEQGESGYT

j_gene: TRBJ2-5
v_gene: TRBV4-1
CDR3aa: ASSQRGETQY

j_gene: TRBJ2-3
v_gene: TRBV7-2
CDR3aa: ASRRGTEKIGTQY

j_gene: TRBJ2-3
v_gene: TRBV5-4
CDR3aa: ASSPPRDPADTQY

j_gene: TRBJ2-7
v_gene: TRBV4-1
CDR3aa: ASSQEGSGAYEQY

j_gene: TRBJ2-3
v_gene: TRBV10-2
CDR3aa: ASKKRRTDTQY

j_gene: TRBJ1-1
v_gene: TRBV30
CDR3aa: AWRQGANTEAF

j_gene: TRBJ2-1
v_gene: TRBV10-2
CDR3aa: ASKLSSGLEFYNEQF

j_gene: TRBJ1-1
v_gene: TRBV6-5
CDR3aa: ASRRQGATEAF

j_gene: TRBJ1-1
v_gene: TRBV24-1
CDR3aa: ATSDSFGGDPEAF

j_gene: TRBJ1-1
v_gene: TRBV30
CDR3aa: ALNRGWNTEAF

j_gene: TRBJ2-5
v_gene: TRBV27
CDR3aa: ASRPSIGSGRAGETQY

j_gene: TRBJ2-5
v_gene: TRBV3-1/TRBV3-2
CDR3aa: ASTLNGARETQY

j_gene: TRBJ2-7
v_gene: TRBV6-4
CDR3aa: ASSDSNAGSHEQY

j_gene: TRBJ2-5
v_gene: TRBV9
CDR3aa: ASSVGLAGVETQY

j_gene: TRBJ2-2
v_gene: TRBV15
CDR3aa: ATSKSGKKAGELF

j_gene: TRBJ1-2
v_gene: TRBV6-5
CDR3aa: ASLPRGGNYGYT

j_gene: TRBJ1-1
v_gene: TRBV28
CDR3aa: ASISGEAF

j_gene: TRBJ1-2
v_gene: TRBV18
CDR3aa: ASSPPSAGNYGYT